A selection of T cell receptor beta chains follows, all from one sample in a study of identifying expanded T cells in peripheral blood. The table came from immunoSEQ multiplex PCR; TCRdb's copy has only in-frame clones and leaves some out. This sample carries 65,000 to 95,000 clones, 84% of them seen once, and the ten largest clones take 15% to 20%. The sequenced material came from blood. The receptor source for this set is a person aged 18 to 75 in good health. CDR3s include the opening cysteine and the closing phenylalanine or tryptophan. Fields, in order: J gene, V gene, clone size, D gene, CDR3 protein, CDR3 DNA. D genes are given only for firm matches. Only part of the rows carry a size: once, few, many, or a class if the clone is expanded.

TRBJ1-5 TRBV19 - - CASSPLSAGGRDQPQHF TGTGCCAGTAGTCCTTTATCGGCGGGAGGTAGGGATCAGCCCCAGCATTTT
TRBJ2-1 TRBV7-3 - - CASSPQSGDNNEQFF TGTGCCAGCAGCCCGCAAAGCGGAGACAACAATGAGCAGTTCTTC
TRBJ2-7 TRBV7-3 few - CASSLGEAVYEQYF TGTGCCAGCAGCTTAGGTGAGGCGGTCTACGAGCAGTACTTC
TRBJ2-5 TRBV5-1 - - CASSLVIGRGGGETQYF TGCGCCAGCAGCTTGGTGATTGGCAGGGGGGGCGGAGAGACCCAGTACTTC
TRBJ2-7 TRBV11-2 - TRBD2 CASSQGLAGPYEQYF TGTGCCAGCAGCCAGGGACTAGCGGGACCCTACGAGCAGTACTTC
TRBJ1-2 TRBV19 - TRBD1 CASSNFLGTANYGYTF TGTGCCAGTAGCAACTTTCTGGGGACAGCCAACTATGGCTACACCTTC
TRBJ2-7 TRBV28 once TRBD2 CASSLSGGRAYEQYF TGTGCCAGCAGTTTATCGGGCGGGAGGGCTTACGAGCAGTACTTC
TRBJ2-7 TRBV7-2 - - CASSLTTYEQYF TGTGCCAGCAGCCTGACAACGTACGAGCAGTACTTC
TRBJ1-1 TRBV7-2 - - CASTPSRQRGTEAFF TGTGCCAGCACCCCAAGTCGGCAGCGGGGCACTGAAGCTTTCTTT
TRBJ1-4 TRBV6-6 - TRBD1 CASSSTGATNEKLFF TGTGCCAGCAGTTCTACAGGGGCAACTAATGAAAAACTGTTTTTT
TRBJ1-2 TRBV27 - - CASSLYPPGSGYTF TGTGCCAGCAGTTTATACCCCCCCGGGAGTGGCTACACCTTC
TRBJ2-1 TRBV18 - - CASSPPSNRRNYNEQFF TGTGCCAGCTCACCACCAAGTAACAGAAGAAATTACAATGAGCAGTTCTTC
TRBJ2-3 TRBV7-3 - - CASSREASTDTQYF TGTGCCAGCAGCCGAGAAGCTAGCACAGATACGCAGTATTTT
TRBJ1-3 TRBV5-1 - TRBD1 CASSLQGASGNTIYF TGCGCCAGCAGCTTACAGGGGGCCTCTGGAAACACCATATATTTT
TRBJ2-5 TRBV11-3 - TRBD1 CASSPTGVEETQYF TGTGCCAGCAGCCCGACAGGGGTCGAGGAGACCCAGTACTTC
TRBJ2-7 TRBV6-5 - - CASSYSGESEQYF TGTGCCAGCAGTTACTCTGGGGAGAGCGAGCAGTACTTC
TRBJ2-7 TRBV4-3 - TRBD2 CASSQGLSGGYEQYF TGCGCCAGCAGCCAAGGACTGAGCGGGGGTTACGAGCAGTACTTC
TRBJ2-3 TRBV5-8 - - CASSTEGASTDTQYF TGTGCCAGCAGCACCGAGGGAGCTAGCACAGATACGCAGTATTTT
TRBJ2-3 TRBV10-3 - - CAISEGEFRGTDTQYF TGTGCCATCAGTGAAGGGGAGTTCAGAGGCACAGATACGCAGTATTTT
TRBJ1-2 TRBV28 - - CASIPEGGRLLENGYTF TGTGCCAGCATCCCCGAGGGGGGGCGCTTACTCGAGAATGGCTACACCTTC
TRBJ1-5 TRBV27 - - CASSGDTRGTSQHF TGTGCCAGCAGTGGGGACACCAGAGGCACGTCCCAGCATTTT
TRBJ2-7 TRBV19 once TRBD2 CATTRAAGPYEQYF TGTGCCACCACCCGGGCAGCGGGGCCCTACGAGCAGTACTTC
TRBJ2-5 TRBV18 - TRBD2 CASSPPTSGETQYF TGTGCCAGCTCACCACCGACTAGCGGAGAGACCCAGTACTTC
TRBJ2-4 TRBV2 - - CASSEAARVVKNIQYF TGTGCCAGCAGTGAAGCGGCCAGGGTGGTCAAAAACATTCAGTACTTC
TRBJ2-1 TRBV30 - - CAWSVPVGLNEQFF TGTGCCTGGAGTGTACCGGTAGGTCTTAATGAGCAGTTCTTC
TRBJ1-2 TRBV6-5 - - CASGPTRGGYTF TGTGCCAGCGGACCCACACGGGGAGGCTACACCTTC
TRBJ2-5 TRBV2 - - CASRALPGAGETQYF TGTGCCAGCCGTGCTCTACCAGGGGCTGGGGAGACCCAGTACTTC
TRBJ2-2 TRBV19 - - CASSSNGRGTGELFF TGTGCCAGTAGTTCTAACGGGAGAGGCACCGGGGAGCTGTTTTTT
TRBJ1-2 TRBV10-2 many - CASSRYSNYGYTF TGCGCCAGCAGTCGGTACTCTAACTATGGCTACACCTTC
TRBJ1-1 TRBV29-1 - - CSGTRTGNTEAFF TGCAGCGGTACGAGGACGGGGAACACTGAAGCTTTCTTT
TRBJ2-1 TRBV30 - TRBD2 CAWDAGTSGYNEQFF TGTGCCTGGGACGCCGGGACTAGCGGGTACAATGAGCAGTTCTTC
TRBJ2-2 TRBV19 once TRBD1 CASSTGTARELFF TGTGCCAGTAGTACGGGGACAGCAAGGGAGCTGTTTTTT
TRBJ1-1 TRBV2 - - CASSATGQNTEAFF TGTGCCAGCAGTGCTACAGGGCAGAACACTGAAGCTTTCTTT
TRBJ2-1 TRBV7-9 - - CASSPKGKADSYNEQFF TGTGCCAGCAGCCCTAAGGGGAAAGCGGACTCCTACAATGAGCAGTTCTTC
TRBJ1-4 TRBV27 - - CASSPTGTTNEKLFF TGTGCCAGCAGTCCAACCGGGACGACTAATGAAAAACTGTTTTTT
TRBJ1-2 TRBV4-3 - - CASSSSAGSNYGYTF TGCGCCAGCAGCTCTTCGGCAGGGTCGAACTATGGCTACACCTTC
TRBJ2-5 TRBV11-1 - TRBD2 CASSLIAGGWETQYF TGTGCCAGCAGCCTGATAGCGGGAGGGTGGGAGACCCAGTACTTC
TRBJ2-4 TRBV28 - - CASSLSATKNIQYF TGTGCCAGCAGTTTATCCGCTACCAAAAACATTCAGTACTTC
TRBJ1-2 TRBV9 - - CASSGAGDLYGYTF TGTGCCAGCAGCGGCGCAGGGGATCTCTATGGCTACACCTTC
TRBJ1-1 TRBV27 - - CASSLRDGYEAFF TGTGCCAGCAGTTTAAGGGACGGATATGAAGCTTTCTTT
TRBJ2-3 TRBV4-3 - - CASSQVGQGTDTQYF TGCGCCAGCAGCCAAGTGGGGCAGGGCACAGATACGCAGTATTTT
TRBJ1-1 TRBV5-6 - - CASSLRQMNTEAFF TGTGCCAGCAGCTTGAGGCAGATGAACACTGAAGCTTTCTTT
TRBJ2-4 TRBV28 - - CASSFPSTGSGVIQYF TGTGCCAGCAGTTTCCCCTCTACAGGGTCGGGAGTTATTCAGTACTTC
TRBJ2-2 TRBV6-5 - TRBD2 CASSYSGLASTGELFF TGTGCCAGCAGTTACTCGGGACTAGCGAGCACCGGGGAGCTGTTTTTT
TRBJ2-7 TRBV6-1 - - CASSERSGLEQYF TGTGCCAGCAGTGAAAGATCGGGGCTCGAGCAGTACTTC
TRBJ2-1 TRBV2 few TRBD2 CASSVEGAGDNEQFF TGTGCCAGCAGTGTAGAAGGGGCGGGAGACAATGAGCAGTTCTTC
TRBJ2-2 TRBV4-3 - - CASSQGTGSTTGELFF TGCGCCAGCAGCCAAGGAACAGGGTCGACCACCGGGGAGCTGTTTTTT
TRBJ1-2 TRBV2 - - CASSVDGAVYGYTF TGTGCCAGCAGTGTTGACGGAGCGGTTTATGGCTACACCTTC
TRBJ2-7 TRBV7-9 - - CASSPRATGSYEQYF TGTGCCAGCAGCCCTCGGGCTACAGGGTCCTACGAGCAGTACTTC
TRBJ1-5 TRBV5-5 - - CASSPESGFSNQPQHF TGTGCCAGCAGCCCCGAGTCGGGGTTTAGCAATCAGCCCCAGCATTTT
TRBJ2-7 TRBV13 - - CASSLGGGASLSDEQYF TGTGCCAGCAGCTTAGGCGGTGGAGCAAGTTTATCCGACGAGCAGTACTTC
TRBJ1-1 TRBV5-6 - TRBD1 CASSFYGQGVEAFF TGTGCCAGCAGCTTCTATGGACAGGGAGTAGAAGCTTTCTTT
TRBJ2-2 TRBV5-1 - - CASSLALAPSTGELFF TGCGCCAGCAGCTTGGCACTAGCCCCGAGCACCGGGGAGCTGTTTTTT
TRBJ1-5 TRBV6-1 - TRBD1 CASSQSLGGTQHF TGTGCCAGCAGCCAATCCCTAGGGGGCACCCAGCATTTT
TRBJ1-4 TRBV2 - TRBD1 CASRLTGTGDEKLFF TGTGCCAGCAGGCTGACAGGGACGGGTGACGAAAAACTGTTTTTT
TRBJ2-4 TRBV7-2 few - CASSLDPVAKNIQYF TGTGCCAGCAGCTTAGATCCAGTAGCCAAAAACATTCAGTACTTC